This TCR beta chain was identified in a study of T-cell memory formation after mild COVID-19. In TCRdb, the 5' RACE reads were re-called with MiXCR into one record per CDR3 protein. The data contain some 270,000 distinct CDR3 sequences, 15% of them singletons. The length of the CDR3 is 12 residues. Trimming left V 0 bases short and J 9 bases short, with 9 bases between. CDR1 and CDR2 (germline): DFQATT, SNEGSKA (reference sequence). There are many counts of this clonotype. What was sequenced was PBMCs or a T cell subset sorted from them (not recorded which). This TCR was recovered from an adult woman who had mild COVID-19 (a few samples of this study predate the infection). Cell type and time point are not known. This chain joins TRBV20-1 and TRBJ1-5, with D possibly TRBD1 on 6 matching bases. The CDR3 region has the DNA TGCAGTGCTAGAGATCAAGGGGGGCCCCAGCATTTT. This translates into CSARDQGGPQHF.